This TCR beta chain was sequenced in a study of PD-L1 blockade in urothelial cancer. Looking at the study overall: Atezolizumab therapy began for patients in 2014, dosed at 1,200 mg intravenously every 3 weeks.

Time point reported: peripheral blood 6 weeks after treatment start. The table came from immunoSEQ multiplex PCR; TCRdb's copy has only in-frame clones and leaves some out. The data hold roughly 76,000 clones, with approximately 90% observed a single time. Sequences were derived from PBMCs, sampled around atezolizumab (anti-PD-L1) treatment. This TCR was sampled from a woman of 80 years or more with urothelial cancer.

The CDR3: CASSPRTEAFF. The CDR3 coding sequence is TGTGCCAGCAGCCCGAGGACTGAAGCTTTCTTT. The V call is TRBV9, the J call TRBJ1-1; D ambiguous. Germline loops: CDR1 SGDLS, CDR2 YYNGEE. The ends were cut back, 4 bases at V and 5 bases at J, with 6 bases in the middle. This CDR3 has 11 amino acids.